The sequence of this TCR beta chain was determined in a study of blood T cell repertoires in COVID-19. Germline loops: CDR1 SGHAT, CDR2 FQDESV (reference sequence). The CDR3 runs to 16 residues. The junction had 10 bases not matched to a gene; V was cut back by 5 bases and J by 6 bases. Produced via immunoSEQ multiplex PCR; TCRdb's table is partial and in-frame only. Seen here are 150,000 or so clones, around 80% observed once, and the top ten hold about 6.8%. This clonotype originated in a woman aged 45-60 years in a cohort sampled during active or convalescent COVID-19. The sample taken for sequencing was peripheral blood. The J gene is TRBJ2-1, the V gene TRBV11-1; 10 positions match TRBD2. CDR3 coding DNA: TGTGCCAGCAGCAGAAGACTAGCGGGCACTTTCAATGAGCAGTTCTTC. Its protein is CASSRRLAGTFNEQFF.